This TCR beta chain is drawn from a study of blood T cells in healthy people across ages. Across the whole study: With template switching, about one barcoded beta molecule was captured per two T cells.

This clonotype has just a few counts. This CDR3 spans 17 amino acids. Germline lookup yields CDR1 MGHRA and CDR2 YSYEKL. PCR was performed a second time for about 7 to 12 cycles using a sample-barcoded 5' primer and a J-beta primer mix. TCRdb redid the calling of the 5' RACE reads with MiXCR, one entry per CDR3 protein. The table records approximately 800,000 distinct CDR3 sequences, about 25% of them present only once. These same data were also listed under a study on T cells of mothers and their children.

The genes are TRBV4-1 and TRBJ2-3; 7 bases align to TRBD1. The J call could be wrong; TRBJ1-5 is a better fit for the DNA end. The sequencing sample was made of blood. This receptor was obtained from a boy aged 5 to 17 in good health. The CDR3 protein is CASSLVIAGVGTDTQHF. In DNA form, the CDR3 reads TGCGCCAGCAGCCTAGTAATAGCGGGAGTCGGGACAGATACGCAGCATTTT.